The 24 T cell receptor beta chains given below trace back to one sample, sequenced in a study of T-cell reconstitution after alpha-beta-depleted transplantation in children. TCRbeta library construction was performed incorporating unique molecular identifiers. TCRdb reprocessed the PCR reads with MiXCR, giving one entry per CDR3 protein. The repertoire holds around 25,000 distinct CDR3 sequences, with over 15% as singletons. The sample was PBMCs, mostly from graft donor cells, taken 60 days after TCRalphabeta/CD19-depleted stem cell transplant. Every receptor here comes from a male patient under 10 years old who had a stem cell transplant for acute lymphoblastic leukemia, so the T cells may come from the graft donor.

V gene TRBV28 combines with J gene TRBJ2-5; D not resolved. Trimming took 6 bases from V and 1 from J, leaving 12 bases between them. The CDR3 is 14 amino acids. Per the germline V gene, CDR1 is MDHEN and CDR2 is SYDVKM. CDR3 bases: TGTGCCAGCAGCAAAGACCAGTTCCAAGAGACCCAGTACTTC. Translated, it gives CASSKDQFQETQYF.

The chain's CDR3 is CSARDGNEKLFF. CDR3 bases: TGCAGTGCGAGGGACGGGAATGAAAAACTGTTTTTT. The chain employs TRBV20-1 and TRBJ1-4; maybe TRBD1 (5 bases). There are 12 residues in the CDR3. Germline-derived CDR1 and CDR2 are DFQATT and SNEGSKA (reference sequence). V was clipped by 6 bases and J by 5 bases, with 10 bases between them.

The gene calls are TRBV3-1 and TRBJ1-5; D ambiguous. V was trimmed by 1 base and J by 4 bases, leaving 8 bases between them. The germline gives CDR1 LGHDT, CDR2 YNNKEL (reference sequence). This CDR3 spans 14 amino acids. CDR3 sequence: CASSQVGPNQPQHF. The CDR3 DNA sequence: TGTGCCAGCAGCCAAGTTGGGCCGAATCAGCCCCAGCATTTT.

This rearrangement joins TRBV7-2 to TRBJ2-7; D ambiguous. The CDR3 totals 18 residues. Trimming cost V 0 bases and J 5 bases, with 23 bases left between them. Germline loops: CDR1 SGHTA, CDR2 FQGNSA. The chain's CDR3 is CASSLARPLGRRSNEQYF. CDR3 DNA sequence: TGTGCCAGCAGCTTAGCGCGGCCTTTAGGGCGTAGAAGCAACGAGCAGTACTTC.

The CDR3 loop reads CASSQNLQGRELTANTGELFF. CDR3 coding DNA: TGTGCCAGCAGCCAGAATTTACAGGGGCGAGAACTTACCGCGAACACCGGGGAGCTGTTTTTT. This chain links TRBV4-2 with TRBJ2-2; 7 nucleotides agree with TRBD1. The V and J ends lost 3 bases and 0 bases, in that order; junction bases with no gene match: 19. The CDR3 consists of 21 residues. The germline gives CDR1 LGHNA, CDR2 YNFKEQ.

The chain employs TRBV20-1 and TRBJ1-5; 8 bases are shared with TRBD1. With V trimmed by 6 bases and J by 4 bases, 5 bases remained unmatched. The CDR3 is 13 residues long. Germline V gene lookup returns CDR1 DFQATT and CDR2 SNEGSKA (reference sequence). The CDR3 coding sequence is TGCAGTGCCCGGACAGGGATAAATCAGCCCCAGCATTTT. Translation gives CSARTGINQPQHF.

CDR3 region: CASSFSTDTQYF. CDR3 sequence (DNA): TGTGCCAGCAGTTTTTCCACAGATACGCAGTATTTT. J is TRBJ2-3 and V is TRBV27; D unclear. The CDR3 runs to 12 residues. From germline, CDR1 is MNHEY and CDR2 SMNVEV (reference sequence). V shed 3 bases and J shed 2 bases, with 3 bases lying between them.

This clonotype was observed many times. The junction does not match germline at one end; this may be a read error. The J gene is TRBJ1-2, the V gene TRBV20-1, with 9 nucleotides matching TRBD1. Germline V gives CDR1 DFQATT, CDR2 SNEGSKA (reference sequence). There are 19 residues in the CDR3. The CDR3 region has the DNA TGCAGTGCTAGACAGATTCAGGGACAGGGTAACCAAAGAAACTCTGGCTACACCTTC. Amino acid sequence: CSARQIQGQGNQRNSGYTF.

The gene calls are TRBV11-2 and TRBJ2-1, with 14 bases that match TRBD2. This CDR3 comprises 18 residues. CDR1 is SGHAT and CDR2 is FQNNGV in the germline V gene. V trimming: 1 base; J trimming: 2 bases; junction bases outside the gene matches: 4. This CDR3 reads CASSLGTSGRYPYNEQFF. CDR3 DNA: TGTGCCAGCAGCTTAGGGACTAGCGGGAGGTACCCCTACAATGAGCAGTTCTTC.

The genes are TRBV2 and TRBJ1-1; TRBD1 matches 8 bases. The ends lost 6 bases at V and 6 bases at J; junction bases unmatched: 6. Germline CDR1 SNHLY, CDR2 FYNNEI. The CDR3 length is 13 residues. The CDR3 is CASRDRVGAEAFF. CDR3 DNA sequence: TGTGCCAGCAGGGACAGGGTAGGGGCTGAAGCTTTCTTT.

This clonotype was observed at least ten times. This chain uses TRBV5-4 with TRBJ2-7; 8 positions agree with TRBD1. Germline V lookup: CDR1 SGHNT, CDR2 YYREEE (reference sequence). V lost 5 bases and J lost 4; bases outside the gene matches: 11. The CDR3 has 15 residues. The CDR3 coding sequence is TGTGCCAGCAGTAATGGACAGGGTCCGTTGTACGAGCAGTACTTC. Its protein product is CASSNGQGPLYEQYF. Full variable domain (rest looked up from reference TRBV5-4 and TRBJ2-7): ETGVTQSPTHLIKTRGQQVTLRCSSQSGHNTVSWYQQALGQGPQFIFQYYREEENGRGNFPPRFSGLQFPNYSSELNVNALELDDSALYLCASSNGQGPLYEQYFGPGTRLTVT.

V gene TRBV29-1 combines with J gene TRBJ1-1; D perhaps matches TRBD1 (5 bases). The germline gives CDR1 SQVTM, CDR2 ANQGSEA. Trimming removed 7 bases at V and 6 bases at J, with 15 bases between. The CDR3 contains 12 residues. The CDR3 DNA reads TGCAGCGCCCGACAGTCTTTATCTGAAGCTTTCTTT. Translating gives CSARQSLSEAFF.

The CDR3 region has the DNA TGTGCCAGCAGCCCGGGAAACTTGAACACTGAAGCTTTCTTT. It translates to CASSPGNLNTEAFF. This chain links TRBV7-8 with TRBJ1-1; D not certain. Trimming stripped 5 bases from V and 0 bases from J, with 10 bases between. Germline CDR1 and CDR2: SGHVS and FQNEAQ. The CDR3 totals 14 residues.

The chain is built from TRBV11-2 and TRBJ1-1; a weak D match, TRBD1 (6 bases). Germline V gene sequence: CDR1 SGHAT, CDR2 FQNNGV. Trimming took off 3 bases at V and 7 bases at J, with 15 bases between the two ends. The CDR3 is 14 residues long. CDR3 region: CASSFIGGSSEAFF. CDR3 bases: TGTGCCAGCAGCTTCATAGGGGGGAGTAGTGAAGCTTTCTTT. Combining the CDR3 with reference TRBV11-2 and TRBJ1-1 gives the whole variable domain EAGVAQSPRYKIIEKRQSVAFWCNPISGHATLYWYQQILGQGPKLLIQFQNNGVVDDSQLPKDRFSAERLKGVDSTLKIQPAKLEDSAVYLCASSFIGGSSEAFFGQGTRLTVV.

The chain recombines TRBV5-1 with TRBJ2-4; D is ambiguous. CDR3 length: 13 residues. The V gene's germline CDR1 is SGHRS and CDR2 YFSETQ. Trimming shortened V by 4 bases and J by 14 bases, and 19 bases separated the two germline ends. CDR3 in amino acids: CASSLRTDQIEYF. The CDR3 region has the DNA TGCGCCAGCAGCCTAAGGACGGACCAGATCGAGTACTTC.

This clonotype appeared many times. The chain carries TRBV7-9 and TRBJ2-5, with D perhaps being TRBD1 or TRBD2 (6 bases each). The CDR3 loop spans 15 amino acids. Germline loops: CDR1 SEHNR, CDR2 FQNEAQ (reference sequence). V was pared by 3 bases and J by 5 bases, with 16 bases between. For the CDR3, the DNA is TGTGCCAGCAGCTTCCATCGGGGGCTGGAGGAGACCCAGTACTTC. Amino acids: CASSFHRGLEETQYF.

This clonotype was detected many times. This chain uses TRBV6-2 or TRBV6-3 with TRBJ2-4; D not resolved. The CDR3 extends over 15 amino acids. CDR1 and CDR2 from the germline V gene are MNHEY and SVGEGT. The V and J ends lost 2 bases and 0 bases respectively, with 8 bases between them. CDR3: CASSYDGLAKNIQYF. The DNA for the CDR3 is TGTGCCAGCAGTTACGACGGGCTAGCCAAAAACATTCAGTACTTC.

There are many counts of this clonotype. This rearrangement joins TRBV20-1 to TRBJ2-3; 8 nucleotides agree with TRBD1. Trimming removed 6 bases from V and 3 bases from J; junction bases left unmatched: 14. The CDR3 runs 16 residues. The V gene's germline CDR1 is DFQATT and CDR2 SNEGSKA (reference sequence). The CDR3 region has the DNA TGCAGTGCCCCCCCCGGTCCAGGGGGCGGTACAGATACGCAGTATTTT. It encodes CSAPPGPGGGTDTQYF.

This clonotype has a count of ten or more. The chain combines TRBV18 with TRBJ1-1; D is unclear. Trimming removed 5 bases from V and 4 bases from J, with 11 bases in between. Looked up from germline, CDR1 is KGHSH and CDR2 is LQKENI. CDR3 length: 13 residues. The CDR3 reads CASSEHSGTEAFF. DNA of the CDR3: TGTGCCAGCTCAGAGCACAGCGGCACTGAAGCTTTCTTT.

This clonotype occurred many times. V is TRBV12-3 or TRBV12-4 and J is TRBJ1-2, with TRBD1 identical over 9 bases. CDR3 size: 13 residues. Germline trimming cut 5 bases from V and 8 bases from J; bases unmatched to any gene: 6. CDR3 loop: CASSAGQGGGYTF. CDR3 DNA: TGTGCCAGCAGTGCGGGACAGGGCGGGGGCTACACCTTC.

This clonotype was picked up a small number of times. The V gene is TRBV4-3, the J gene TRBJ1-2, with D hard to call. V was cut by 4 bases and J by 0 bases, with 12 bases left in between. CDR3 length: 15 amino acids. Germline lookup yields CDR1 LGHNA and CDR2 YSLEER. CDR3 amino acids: CASSPAIETNYGYTF. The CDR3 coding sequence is TGCGCCAGCAGCCCCGCGATAGAGACTAACTATGGCTACACCTTC.

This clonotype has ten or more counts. The CDR3, as DNA: TGCAGTGCCTCGACTAGCGGGGAAACGCAGTATTTT. Its translation is CSASTSGETQYF. The chain combines TRBV20-1 with TRBJ2-3, with 11 bases aligning to TRBD2. CDR1 is DFQATT, CDR2 SNEGSKA, per germline (reference sequence). With 6 bases clipped from V and 9 bases from J, the junction kept 5 bases outside the gene matches. The CDR3 runs to 12 residues.

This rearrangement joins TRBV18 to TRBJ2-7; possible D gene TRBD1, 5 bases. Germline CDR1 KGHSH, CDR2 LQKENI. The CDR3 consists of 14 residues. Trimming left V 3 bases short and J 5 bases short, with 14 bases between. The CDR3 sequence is CASSPLVGPHEQYF. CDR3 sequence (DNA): TGTGCCAGCTCACCGCTCGTGGGGCCCCACGAGCAGTACTTC.

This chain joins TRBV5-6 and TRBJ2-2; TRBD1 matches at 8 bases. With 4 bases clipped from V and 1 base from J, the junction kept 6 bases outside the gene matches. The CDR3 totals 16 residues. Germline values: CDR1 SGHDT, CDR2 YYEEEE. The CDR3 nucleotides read TGTGCCAGCAGCGGCAGACAGGGGATGAACACCGGGGAGCTGTTTTTT. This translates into CASSGRQGMNTGELFF.